Detailed here is one T cell receptor beta chain. Its matching antigen is unknown. Trimming removed 4 bases from V and 5 bases from J; junction bases left unmatched: 13. This CDR3 has 16 amino acids. Germline-derived CDR1 and CDR2 are MNHEY and SVGAGI. The naive CD8 population came from CD45RO-negative cells selected for CCR7, without terminally differentiated effector memory CD45RA+ cells. The study drew its donors from healthy HIV-negative adults without recent acute infections or vaccinations. These data originate in a study of shared clonotypes between healthy human individuals. Study overall: A few men and a couple of women, aged 18 to 49, were donors. Study outcomes and limitations: The expectation was that sequencing depth would affect clonotype sharing among donors.

Sequencing was performed with immunoSEQ multiplex PCR; in TCRdb, only in-frame clones are kept and a portion is missing. The sample has about 600,000 clones, roughly 98% seen once. The TCR originated in a man under 40 in good health. Sequencing was performed on naive CD8+ T cells sorted from blood. V usage is TRBV6-5 and J usage is TRBJ2-5; 7 bases are shared with TRBD1. The CDR3, as DNA: TGTGCCAGCAGTTCGGCACCGGCGGACAGGCCGGAGACCCAGTACTTC. Protein sequence: CASSSAPADRPETQYF.